The next 8 T cell receptor beta chains were all read from a single sample in a study of post-analysis software for immune sequencing data. Carried by the TCR beta cDNA libraries were unique molecular identifiers. One entry per CDR3 protein, called by TCRdb with MiXCR from the PCR reads. The sample yields around 160,000 distinct CDR3 sequences, under 40% seen once. The sample here was blood, taken after autologous hematopoietic stem cell transplantation. These receptors originate from a girl under 18 with multiple sclerosis.

This clonotype was detected only once. The V and J genes are TRBV5-1 and TRBJ1-2; D might be TRBD1 (5 bases). Trimming cost V 4 bases and J 4 bases, with 17 bases left between them. The CDR3 has 15 amino acids. Germline V gives CDR1 SGHRS, CDR2 YFSETQ. CDR3 amino acids: CASSPPDGGPYGYTF. CDR3 sequence (DNA): TGCGCCAGCAGCCCACCGGACGGGGGACCCTATGGCTACACCTTC.

The chain carries TRBV29-1 and TRBJ2-1, with TRBD2 identical over 12 bases. J lost 7 bases, V lost 4 bases, and 5 bases had no gene match. CDR1 and CDR2 from the germline V gene are SQVTM and ANQGSEA. The CDR3 has 14 amino acids. Written as DNA, the CDR3 is TGCAGCGTTGTTAGTCTAGCGGGAGGGAATGAGCAGTTCTTC. Translation gives CSVVSLAGGNEQFF.

The chain employs TRBV29-1 and TRBJ2-1; no reliable D call. The V gene's germline CDR1 is SQVTM and CDR2 ANQGSEA. CDR3 size: 12 residues. Between the trimmed V and J ends, which lost 6 bases and 4 bases, there was a span of 10 bases. The chain's CDR3 is CSVSAGYNEQFF. CDR3 coding DNA: TGCAGCGTGTCCGCCGGATACAATGAGCAGTTCTTC.

This clonotype was seen only a few times. The chain couples TRBV6-1 to TRBJ2-3; 7 bases match TRBD2. CDR3 size: 19 residues. Germline lookup yields CDR1 MNHNS and CDR2 SASEGT. V lost 0 bases to trimming and J lost 2 bases; unmatched junction nucleotides: 14. The CDR3 nucleotides read TGTGCCAGCAGTGAAGCTCCTGCGCGGGGGACCTCCTTCACAGATACGCAGTATTTT. Protein product: CASSEAPARGTSFTDTQYF.

The rearrangement links TRBV6-6 to TRBJ1-1; a possible D gene is TRBD1 (6 bases). Trimming removed 2 bases at V and 5 bases at J, with 15 bases between. Germline V gives CDR1 MNHNY, CDR2 SVGAGI (reference sequence). This CDR3 spans 15 amino acids. CDR3 in amino acids: CASSYQSGAGTEAFF. CDR3 nucleotide sequence: TGTGCCAGCAGTTACCAATCGGGGGCAGGTACTGAAGCTTTCTTT.

The CDR3 nucleotides are TGTGCCAGCAGCCGAGGGAGGACGGAGGACTACGAGCAGTACTTC. Its translation: CASSRGRTEDYEQYF. The chain couples TRBV9 to TRBJ2-7, with a weak D call TRBD2 (6 bases). The germline CDR1 and CDR2 sequences are SGDLS and YYNGEE. V lost 4 bases and J lost 3, with 17 bases in between. The CDR3 runs to 15 residues. The full variable domain, rest sourced from reference TRBV9 and TRBJ2-7, is DSGVTQTPKHLITATGQRVTLRCSPRSGDLSVYWYQQSLDQGLQFLIQYYNGEERAKGNILERFSAQQFPDLHSELNLSSLELGDSALYFCASSRGRTEDYEQYFGPGTRLTVT.

This clonotype occurred a few times. The genes are TRBV15 and TRBJ1-2; D is ambiguous. Germline lookup yields CDR1 LNHNV and CDR2 YYDKDF (reference sequence). Trimming shortened V by 1 base and J by 8 bases, and 17 bases separated the two germline ends. CDR3 length: 15 residues. The CDR3 DNA reads TGTGCCACCAGCAGAGGATCGCAGGCGCCGCGGGGCTACACCTTC. Protein sequence: CATSRGSQAPRGYTF.

This clonotype has a handful of counts. V is TRBV29-1 and J is TRBJ2-7; 11 nucleotides line up with TRBD1. The germline gives CDR1 SQVTM, CDR2 ANQGSEA. The V and J ends lost 6 bases and 4 bases, in that order; junction bases with no gene match: 8. This CDR3 has 14 residues. DNA for the CDR3: TGCAGCGTCCTTACCGGGACAGGGGGTTACGAGCAGTACTTC. This encodes CSVLTGTGGYEQYF.